A single sample is the source of the 3 T cell receptor beta chains below, sequenced in a study of cytomegalovirus exposure and HLA in healthy donors. Both 60 Vbeta primers and 13 Jbeta primers went into the PCR. TCRdb keeps only in-frame clones here, not all; method: immunoSEQ multiplex PCR. The table shows around 130,000 clones, with more than 80% occurring only once. Sequencing was carried out using PBMCs. The receptors originated from a woman under 40 in good health and CMV-seropositive.

This clone was observed a single time. The chain carries TRBV10-3 and TRBJ2-6; D is ambiguous. The CDR3 has 15 residues. The germline V gene encodes CDR1 ENHRY and CDR2 SYGVKD. Trimming took off 2 bases at V and 0 bases at J, with 5 bases between the two ends. CDR3 nucleotide sequence: TGTGCCATCAGTGAGGTGAGCTCTGGGGCCAACGTCCTGACTTTC. It encodes CAISEVSSGANVLTF.

The chain recombines TRBV5-1 with TRBJ2-5, with D maybe TRBD1 (5 bases). Germline V gene lookup returns CDR1 SGHRS and CDR2 YFSETQ. V gave up 4 bases and J gave up 1 base, with 14 bases separating them. The CDR3 spans 15 residues. CDR3 in amino acids: CASSPGDSPQETQYF. In nucleotides, the CDR3 is TGCGCCAGCAGCCCCGGTGACAGCCCCCAAGAGACCCAGTACTTC.

This chain joins TRBV6-5 and TRBJ2-5, with D tentatively TRBD1 (6 bases). The J call may be faulty, since TRBJ2-7 better matches the DNA end. Germline assignment: CDR1 MNHEY and CDR2 SVGAGI. This CDR3 has 14 residues. CDR3 protein: CASRGDTGSYEQYF. Here the CDR3 DNA reads TGTGCCAGCAGGGGGGACACGGGCTCCTACGAGCAGTACTTC.